Shown below are 5 T cell receptor beta chains from a single sample sequenced in a study of blood T cell repertoires in COVID-19. Clones were read by immunoSEQ multiplex PCR, and TCRdb kept only the in-frame ones, dropping some. Among around 46,000 clones, around 87% were seen once, and the ten largest hold about 2%. The material sequenced was peripheral blood. The source of these receptors is a woman older than 75 with COVID-19, enrolled during active disease.

The chain has TRBV4-1 and TRBJ1-6; 9 nucleotides match TRBD1. V shed 4 bases and J 10 bases; nucleotides not matched to a gene: 5. Looked up from germline, CDR1 is MGHRA and CDR2 is YSYEKL. The CDR3 runs to 14 residues. The CDR3 sequence: CASSPRDRDSPLHF. CDR3 sequence (DNA): TGCGCCAGCAGCCCCCGGGACAGGGACTCACCCCTCCACTTT.

V and J are TRBV4-1 and TRBJ1-2, with TRBD1 as a possible D gene (5 bases). The CDR3 sequence is 14 residues long. V was cut by 2 bases and J by 2 bases, with 9 bases left in between. CDR1 and CDR2 (germline): MGHRA, YSYEKL. CDR3 region: CASSQPRTNYGYTF. DNA of the CDR3: TGCGCCAGCAGCCAACCCAGGACAAACTATGGCTACACCTTC.

A few counts support this clone. The V call is TRBV20-1, the J call TRBJ2-7; TRBD2 aligns across 8 bases. The V and J ends lost 3 bases and 1 base, in that order; junction bases with no gene match: 5. Germline V gene lookup returns CDR1 DFQATT and CDR2 SNEGSKA (reference sequence). This CDR3 is 14 amino acids long. Written as DNA, the CDR3 is TGCAGTGCTAGTTACGGCGGGAGGTCCTACGAGCAGTACTTC. As protein: CSASYGGRSYEQYF.

This chain links TRBV6-6 with TRBJ2-3, with 8 bases fitting TRBD1. CDR1 and CDR2 (germline): MNHNY, SVGAGI (reference sequence). The CDR3 is 15 residues long. Trimming at V came to 6 bases and at J to 2 bases, leaving 7 bases not matched to a gene. In DNA form, the CDR3 reads TGTGCCAGCAGCGCCCACAGGGGGATCACAGATACGCAGTATTTT. Its protein is CASSAHRGITDTQYF.

The genes are TRBV19 and TRBJ2-4; D perhaps matches TRBD1 (5 bases). This CDR3 region has 16 residues. Germline assignment: CDR1 LNHDA and CDR2 SQIVND (reference sequence). V lost 3 bases, J lost 0 bases, and 12 bases lay in between. The CDR3 here is CASSIQGARAKNIQYF. The DNA for the CDR3 is TGTGCCAGTAGTATCCAGGGCGCAAGAGCCAAAAACATTCAGTACTTC. Supplemented by reference TRBV19 and TRBJ2-4, the full variable domain reads DGGITQSPKYLFRKEGQNVTLSCEQNLNHDAMYWYRQDPGQGLRLIYYSQIVNDFQKGDIAEGYSVSREKKESFPLTVTSAQKNPTAFYLCASSIQGARAKNIQYFGAGTRLSVL.